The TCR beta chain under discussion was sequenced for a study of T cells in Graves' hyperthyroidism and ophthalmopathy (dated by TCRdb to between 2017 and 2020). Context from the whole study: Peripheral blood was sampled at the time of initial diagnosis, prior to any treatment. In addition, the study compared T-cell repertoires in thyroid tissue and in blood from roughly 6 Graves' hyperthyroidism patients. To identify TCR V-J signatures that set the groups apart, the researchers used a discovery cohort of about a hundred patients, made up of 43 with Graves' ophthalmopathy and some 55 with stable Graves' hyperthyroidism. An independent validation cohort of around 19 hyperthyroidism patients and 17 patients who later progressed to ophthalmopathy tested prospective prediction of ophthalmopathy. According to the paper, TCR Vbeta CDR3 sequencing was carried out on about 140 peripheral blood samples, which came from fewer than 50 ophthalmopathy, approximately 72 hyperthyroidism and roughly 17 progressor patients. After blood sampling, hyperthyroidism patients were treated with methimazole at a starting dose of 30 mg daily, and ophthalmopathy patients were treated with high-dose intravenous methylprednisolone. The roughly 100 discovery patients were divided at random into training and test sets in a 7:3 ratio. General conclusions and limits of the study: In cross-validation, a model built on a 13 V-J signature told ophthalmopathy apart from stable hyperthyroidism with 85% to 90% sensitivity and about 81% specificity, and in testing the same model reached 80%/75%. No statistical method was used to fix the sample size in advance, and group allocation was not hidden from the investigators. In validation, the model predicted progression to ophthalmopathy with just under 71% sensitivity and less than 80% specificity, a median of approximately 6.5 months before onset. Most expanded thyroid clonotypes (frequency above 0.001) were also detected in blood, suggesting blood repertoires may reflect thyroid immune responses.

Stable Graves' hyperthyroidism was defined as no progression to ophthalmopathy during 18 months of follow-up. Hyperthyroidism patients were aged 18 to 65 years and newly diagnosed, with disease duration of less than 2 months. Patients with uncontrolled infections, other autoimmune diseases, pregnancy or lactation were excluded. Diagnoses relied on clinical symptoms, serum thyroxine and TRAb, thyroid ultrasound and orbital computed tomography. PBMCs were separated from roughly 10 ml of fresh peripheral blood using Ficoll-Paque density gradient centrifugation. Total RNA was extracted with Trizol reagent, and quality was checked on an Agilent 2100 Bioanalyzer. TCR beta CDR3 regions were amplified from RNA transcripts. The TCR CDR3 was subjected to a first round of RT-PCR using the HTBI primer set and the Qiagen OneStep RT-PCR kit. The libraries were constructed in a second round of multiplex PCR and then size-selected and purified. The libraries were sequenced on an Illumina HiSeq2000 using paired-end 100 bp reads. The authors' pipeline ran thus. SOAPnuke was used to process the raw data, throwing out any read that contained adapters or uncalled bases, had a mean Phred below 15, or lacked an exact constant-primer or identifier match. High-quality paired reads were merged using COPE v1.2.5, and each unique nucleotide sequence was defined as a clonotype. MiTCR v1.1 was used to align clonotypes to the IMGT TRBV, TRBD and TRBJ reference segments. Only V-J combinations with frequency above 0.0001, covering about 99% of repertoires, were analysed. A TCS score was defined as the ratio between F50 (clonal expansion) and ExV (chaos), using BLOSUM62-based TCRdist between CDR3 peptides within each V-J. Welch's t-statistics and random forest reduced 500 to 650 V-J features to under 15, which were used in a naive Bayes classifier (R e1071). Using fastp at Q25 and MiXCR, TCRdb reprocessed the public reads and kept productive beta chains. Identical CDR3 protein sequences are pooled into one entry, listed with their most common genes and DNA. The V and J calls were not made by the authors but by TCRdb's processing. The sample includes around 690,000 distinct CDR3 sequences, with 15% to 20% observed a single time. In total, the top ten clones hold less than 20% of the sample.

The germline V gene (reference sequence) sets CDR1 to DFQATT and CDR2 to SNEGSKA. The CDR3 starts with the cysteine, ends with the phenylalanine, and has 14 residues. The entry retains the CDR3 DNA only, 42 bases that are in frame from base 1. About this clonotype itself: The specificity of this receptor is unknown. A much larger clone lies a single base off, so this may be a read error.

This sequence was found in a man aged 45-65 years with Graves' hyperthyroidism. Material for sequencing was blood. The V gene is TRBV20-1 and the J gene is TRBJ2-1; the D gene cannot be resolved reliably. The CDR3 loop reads CSARPTGHYNVQFF. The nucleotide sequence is TGCAGTGCTCGCCCCACGGGCCACTACAATGTGCAGTTCTTC.